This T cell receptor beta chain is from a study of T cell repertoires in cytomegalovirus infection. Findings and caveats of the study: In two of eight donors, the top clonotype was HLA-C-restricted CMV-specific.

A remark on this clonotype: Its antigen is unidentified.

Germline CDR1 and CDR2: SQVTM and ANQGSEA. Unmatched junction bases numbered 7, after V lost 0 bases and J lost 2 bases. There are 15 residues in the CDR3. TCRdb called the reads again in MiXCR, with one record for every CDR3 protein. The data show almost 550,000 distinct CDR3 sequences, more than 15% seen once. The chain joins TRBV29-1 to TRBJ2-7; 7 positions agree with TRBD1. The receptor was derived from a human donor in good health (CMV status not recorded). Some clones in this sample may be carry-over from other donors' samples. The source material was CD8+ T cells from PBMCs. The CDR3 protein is CSVEDPTGRTYEQYF. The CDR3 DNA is TGCAGCGTTGAAGACCCGACAGGGCGGACCTACGAGCAGTACTTC.